The entry below gives a single TCR beta chain sequence along with its context. Unmatched junction bases numbered 2, after V lost 0 bases and J lost 8 bases. In germline, CDR1 is MNHEY, CDR2 SMNVEV (reference sequence). The CDR3 totals 14 residues. This sample is drawn from a study of blood T cell repertoires in COVID-19. The data were produced by immunoSEQ multiplex PCR, yet TCRdb's version contains in-frame clones alone and is incomplete. The table lists around 190,000 clones, about 80% of them singletons. This TCR derives from a woman in her sixties with COVID-19, enrolled during active disease. The chain combines TRBV27 with TRBJ1-3; 9 positions agree with TRBD1. The material sequenced was peripheral blood. CDR3 in DNA: TGTGCCAGCAGTTTATCGGGACAGGGTTACACCATATATTTT. It translates to CASSLSGQGYTIYF.